This entry describes one TCR beta chain. Antigen unknown. The sample has other DNA sequences that encode this CDR3 too. Assay used: immunoSEQ multiplex PCR; TCRdb lists only in-frame clones, some missing. The data hold more than 70,000 clones, with 65% to 85% observed a single time. This entry belongs to a study of OX40 agonist ivuxolimab in advanced cancers. Study-wide background: People in dose escalation had one of these cancers: hepatocellular carcinoma, melanoma, renal cell or head and neck cancer. Findings of the study overall: Some patients who did not respond also had low normalized T-cell clonal expansion. With doses of 0.1 to 3.0 mg/kg, CD4+ and CD8+ blood T cells had undergone clonal expansion by week 6.

The length of the CDR3 is 14 residues. Germline V gives CDR1 MNHEY, CDR2 SVGAGI. Between the trimmed V and J ends, which lost 4 bases and 4 bases, there was a span of 13 bases. The J gene is TRBJ1-2, the V gene TRBV6-5, with no clear D. The material was CD4+ or CD8+ T cells sorted from blood, obtained in a trial of the OX40 agonist ivuxolimab. The receptor comes from an adult with an advanced solid tumor such as melanoma, head and neck, liver or kidney cancer. The CDR3 coding sequence is TGTGCCAGCAGTTCCCCGCAAGCCCCCTATGGCTACACCTTC. Protein sequence: CASSSPQAPYGYTF.